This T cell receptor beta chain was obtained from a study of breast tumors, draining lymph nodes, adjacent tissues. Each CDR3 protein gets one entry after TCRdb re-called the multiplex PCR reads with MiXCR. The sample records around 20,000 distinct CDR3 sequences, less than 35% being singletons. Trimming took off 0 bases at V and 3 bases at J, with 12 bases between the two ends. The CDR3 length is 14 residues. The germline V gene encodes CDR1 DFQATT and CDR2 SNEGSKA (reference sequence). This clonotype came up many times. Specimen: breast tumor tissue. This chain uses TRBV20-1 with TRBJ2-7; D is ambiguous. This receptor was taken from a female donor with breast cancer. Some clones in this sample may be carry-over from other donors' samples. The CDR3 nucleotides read TGCAGTGCTAGAGATCAGCGATTAGGCTACGAGCAGTACTTC. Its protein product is CSARDQRLGYEQYF.